The 32 T cell receptor beta chains reported below all come from one sample, sequenced in a study of CD8 T cells in ankylosing spondylitis. Whole-study results and caveats: There was a TCR beta motif, made of 7 to 9 highly homologous variants, that appeared characteristic of ankylosing spondylitis blood.

TCRdb reprocessed the 5' RACE reads with MiXCR, giving one entry per CDR3 protein. The table lists approximately 140,000 distinct CDR3 sequences, roughly 17% of them singletons. Their antigen targets remain unknown. The specimen was blood, either unsorted or a sorted T cell fraction (not recorded which). All receptors come from a male donor with ankylosing spondylitis.

The rearrangement joins TRBV7-2 to TRBJ1-5, with no clear D. The germline V gene has CDR1 SGHTA and CDR2 FQGNSA. Trimming removed 5 bases from V and 8 bases from J, with 13 bases in between. This CDR3 region has 13 residues. The CDR3 spells CASSPWLSEPQHF. The CDR3 nucleotides are TGTGCCAGCAGCCCCTGGCTCTCTGAGCCCCAGCATTTT.

The CDR3 loop is CASSGTANGYTF. The DNA of the CDR3 is TGTGCCAGCAGCGGAACAGCGAATGGCTACACCTTC. V and J are TRBV9 and TRBJ1-2, with D unresolved. This CDR3 has 12 amino acids. Trimming removed 3 bases at V and 6 bases at J, with 9 bases between. The V gene's germline CDR1 is SGDLS and CDR2 YYNGEE.

This clonotype was counted ten times or more. V usage is TRBV7-8 and J usage is TRBJ2-7; 7 bases map to TRBD2. Germline V CDR1 and CDR2: SGHVS, FQNEAQ. The junction had 8 bases not matched to a gene; V was cut back by 5 bases and J by 4 bases. The CDR3 contains 14 residues. CDR3 nucleotide sequence: TGTGCCAGCAGCCCCCCGACTAGCAGGTACGAGCAGTACTTC. As protein: CASSPPTSRYEQYF.

The J gene is TRBJ2-2, the V gene TRBV24-1; D gene uncertain. With 5 bases removed from V and 4 bases from J, the gap between germline ends came to 7 bases. This CDR3 spans 13 amino acids. Germline CDR1 and CDR2: KGHDR and SFDVKD. CDR3 nucleotides: TGTGCCACCAGTGTGGGCCGCACCGGGGAGCTGTTTTTT. As protein: CATSVGRTGELFF.

The rearrangement joins TRBV27 to TRBJ1-1, with 9 bases fitting TRBD1. CDR1 is MNHEY and CDR2 is SMNVEV in the germline V gene (reference sequence). This CDR3 comprises 13 residues. The trim removed 6 bases at V and 5 bases at J, leaving 4 bases unmatched. The CDR3 sequence is CASRGTGWTEAFF. In nucleotides, the CDR3 is TGTGCCAGCAGGGGGACAGGGTGGACTGAAGCTTTCTTT.

This clonotype turned up a few times. The J gene is TRBJ2-4, the V gene TRBV28, with 11 nucleotides matching TRBD2. Looked up from germline, CDR1 is MDHEN and CDR2 is SYDVKM. The CDR3 consists of 20 residues. Trimming at V came to 4 bases and at J to 1 base, leaving 15 bases not matched to a gene. CDR3 DNA: TGTGCCAGCAGTTCCGTGGGACTAGCGGTTAACCTGCACGCCAAAAACATTCAGTACTTC. Protein sequence: CASSSVGLAVNLHAKNIQYF. The full variable domain, completed using reference TRBV28 and TRBJ2-4, is DVKVTQSSRYLVKRTGEKVFLECVQDMDHENMFWYRQDPGLGLRLIYFSYDVKMKEKGDIPEGYSVSREKKERFSLILESASTNQTSMYLCASSSVGLAVNLHAKNIQYFGAGTRLSVL.

This clonotype is categorized as medium-sized. The chain recombines TRBV20-1 with TRBJ2-1; D perhaps matches TRBD2 (7 bases). This CDR3 contains 13 residues. CDR1 and CDR2 (germline): DFQATT, SNEGSKA (reference sequence). The CDR3 reads CRGGQERYNEQFF. The CDR3 DNA sequence: TGCAGGGGGGGGCAGGAACGCTACAATGAGCAGTTCTTC.

The rearrangement uses TRBV4-1 and TRBJ2-7; D is unclear. Trimming took off 3 bases at V and 0 bases at J, with 6 bases between the two ends. This CDR3 region has 13 residues. Germline assignment: CDR1 MGHRA and CDR2 YSYEKL. The CDR3 DNA reads as TGCGCCAGCAGCCACGGGTACTCCTACGAGCAGTACTTC. Translated: CASSHGYSYEQYF.

This clonotype was counted a single time. This sequence joins TRBV28 and TRBJ2-6, with D unclear. Per germline, CDR1 MDHEN and CDR2 SYDVKM. The CDR3 length is 17 residues. Trimming shortened V by 1 base and J by 0 bases, and 10 bases separated the two germline ends. In DNA form, the CDR3 reads TGTGCCAGCAGTTTATATTCCACCCCCTCTGGGGCCAACGTCCTGACTTTC. Its translation: CASSLYSTPSGANVLTF.

This chain connects TRBV27 to TRBJ1-2; D is undetermined. The ends were cut back, 3 bases at V and 7 bases at J, with 12 bases in the middle. The CDR3 covers 13 residues. Germline loops: CDR1 MNHEY, CDR2 SMNVEV (reference sequence). CDR3 protein: CASSFGGGVGYTF. The CDR3 DNA is TGTGCCAGCAGTTTCGGAGGTGGGGTTGGCTACACCTTC.

The V gene is TRBV11-2, the J gene TRBJ1-5; tentative D call: TRBD1 (5 bases). Trimming removed 2 bases from V and 4 bases from J, with 12 bases in between. The CDR3 is 15 amino acids. Germline CDR1 SGHAT, CDR2 FQNNGV. CDR3 residues: CASSLSLTVNQPQHF. DNA of the CDR3: TGTGCCAGCAGCTTAAGCTTGACAGTTAATCAGCCCCAGCATTTT.

This clonotype was recorded a few times. The chain carries TRBV20-1 and TRBJ2-7, with 8 bases identical to TRBD1. This CDR3 region has 14 residues. The germline V gene encodes CDR1 DFQATT and CDR2 SNEGSKA (reference sequence). The J segment lost 0 bases and the V segment lost 4 bases, leaving 5 bases of the junction unmatched. CDR3: CSAKRQGRSYEQYF. The CDR3 coding sequence is TGCAGTGCTAAAAGACAGGGGCGCTCCTACGAGCAGTACTTC.

This clonotype showed up just a few times. V and J are TRBV9 and TRBJ1-2; possibly TRBD1 for D (6 bases). Germline CDR1 SGDLS, CDR2 YYNGEE. Trimming left V 4 bases short and J 5 bases short, with 21 bases between. The CDR3 sequence is 16 residues long. The CDR3 bases are TGTGCCAGCAGCCCCCTGTCGGGGGGCGCGTTTTATGGCTACACCTTC. It specifies CASSPLSGGAFYGYTF.

This clonotype was seen at least ten times. The gene calls are TRBV29-1 and TRBJ2-7; D is perhaps TRBD1 (6 bases). The germline gives CDR1 SQVTM, CDR2 ANQGSEA. The CDR3 runs 15 residues. V shed 4 bases and J shed 0 bases, with 16 bases lying between them. CDR3 DNA sequence: TGCAGCGTTGGGCGTATAAGGGGGATCTCCTACGAGCAGTACTTC. Translated, it gives CSVGRIRGISYEQYF.

This clonotype turned up a few times. The rearrangement joins TRBV6-1 to TRBJ2-5; possibly TRBD2 for D (5 bases). This CDR3 spans 15 amino acids. Looked up from germline, CDR1 is MNHNS and CDR2 is SASEGT. V was trimmed by 7 bases and J by 6 bases, leaving 21 bases between them. CDR3 region: CASTEDSGNWKTQYF. The CDR3 nucleotides are TGTGCCAGCACCGAGGACTCCGGCAATTGGAAGACCCAGTACTTC.

V is TRBV29-1 and J is TRBJ2-1; TRBD2 matches at 11 bases. Germline V gene data show CDR1 as SQVTM and CDR2 as ANQGSEA. This CDR3 is built from 13 residues. Trimming at V came to 4 bases and at J to 8 bases, leaving 4 bases not matched to a gene. The CDR3 DNA reads as TGCAGCGTTGGGCTAGCGGGAGGCGATGAGCAGTTCTTC. It codes for CSVGLAGGDEQFF.

In this sample, this clonotype turned up many times. J is TRBJ2-1 and V is TRBV9; TRBD2 matches 13 bases. The CDR3 length is 14 residues. The V and J ends lost 0 bases and 15 bases, in that order; junction bases with no gene match: 6. Germline CDR1 and CDR2: SGDLS and YYNGEE. CDR3 residues: CASSVATSGRGRFF. CDR3 coding DNA: TGTGCCAGCAGCGTAGCTACTAGCGGGAGGGGACGGTTCTTC.

The chain couples TRBV29-1 to TRBJ2-1; 10 nucleotides match TRBD2. Trimming at V came to 1 base and at J to 6 bases, leaving 3 bases not matched to a gene. Germline V gives CDR1 SQVTM, CDR2 ANQGSEA. CDR3 length: 14 residues. CDR3: CSVEVWTSGNEQFF. The CDR3 bases are TGCAGCGTTGAAGTTTGGACTAGCGGCAATGAGCAGTTCTTC.

V is TRBV20-1 and J is TRBJ2-3, with 7 bases that match TRBD1. The CDR3 length is 14 residues. Per the germline V gene, CDR1 is DFQATT and CDR2 is SNEGSKA (reference sequence). V shed 0 bases and J 9 bases; nucleotides not matched to a gene: 9. In DNA form, the CDR3 reads TGCAGTGCTAGAGATTTGACAGGGTGGGAGACGCAGTATTTT. Translating it yields CSARDLTGWETQYF.

This rearrangement joins TRBV25-1 to TRBJ2-7; perhaps TRBD1 as D (5 bases). The CDR3 consists of 11 residues. Germline V gene sequence: CDR1 MGHDK, CDR2 SYGVNS. The V end was cut by 4 bases, the J end by 6 bases, with 7 bases between. DNA of the CDR3: TGTGCCAGCAGTGCGCAGGGCGAGCAGTACTTC. Residues: CASSAQGEQYF.

The chain carries TRBV29-1 and TRBJ2-7; possible D gene TRBD1, 5 bases. Germline V gene sequence: CDR1 SQVTM, CDR2 ANQGSEA. The CDR3 totals 12 residues. Trimming pared 6 bases from V and 1 base from J, leaving 10 bases between. CDR3 loop: CSVVDSSYEQYF. CDR3 DNA sequence: TGCAGCGTGGTCGACAGTTCCTACGAGCAGTACTTC.

This clonotype has a handful of counts. The chain combines TRBV3-1 with TRBJ2-1; 11 bases are shared with TRBD2. Germline V gene lookup returns CDR1 LGHDT and CDR2 YNNKEL (reference sequence). The CDR3 sequence is 15 residues long. Losses at the gene ends were 4 bases for V and 8 bases for J; bases not matched to a gene: 7. The CDR3 is CASSRPGLAVYEQFF. CDR3 DNA: TGTGCCAGCAGCCGACCGGGACTAGCGGTCTATGAGCAGTTCTTC.

The chain uses TRBV19 and TRBJ1-2; D unresolved. The ends were cut back, 3 bases at V and 7 bases at J, with 6 bases in the middle. This CDR3 comprises 11 residues. CDR1 is LNHDA and CDR2 is SQIVND in the germline V gene (reference sequence). The CDR3 DNA reads as TGTGCCAGTAGTATCTGGAGTGGCTACACCTTC. It translates to CASSIWSGYTF.

This clonotype came up a few times. The chain combines TRBV11-3 with TRBJ2-5; 11 bases agree with TRBD2. Germline loops: CDR1 SGHNT, CDR2 YENEEA. The J segment lost 3 bases and the V segment lost 7 bases, leaving 4 bases of the junction unmatched. This CDR3 is 14 amino acids long. The chain's CDR3 is CASTLLAGEETQYF. CDR3 DNA: TGTGCCAGCACCCTACTAGCGGGAGAAGAGACCCAGTACTTC. Based on the CDR3 plus reference TRBV11-3 and TRBJ2-5, the full variable domain is EAGVVQSPRYKIIEKKQPVAFWCNPISGHNTLYWYLQNLGQGPELLIRYENEEAVDDSQLPKDRFSAERLKGVDSTLKIQPAELGDSAVYLCASTLLAGEETQYFGPGTRLLVL.

The chain joins TRBV4-2 to TRBJ2-7; 8 bases agree with TRBD2. CDR3 size: 18 residues. The trim removed 1 base at V and 1 base at J, leaving 12 bases unmatched. Germline CDR1 is LGHNA and CDR2 is YNFKEQ. The CDR3, as DNA: TGTGCCAGCAGCCAAGGATTTCGACGGGAGGGCCGGTCCTACGAGCAGTACTTC. Translation gives CASSQGFRREGRSYEQYF.

The V call is TRBV20-1, the J call TRBJ2-7, with 9 nucleotides matching TRBD1. After removal of 4 bases from V and 3 bases from J, the junction contained 4 bases not matched to a gene. CDR1 is DFQATT and CDR2 is SNEGSKA in the germline V gene (reference sequence). The CDR3 extends over 13 amino acids. This chain's CDR3 is CSATGTGFYEQYF. In nucleotides, the CDR3 is TGCAGTGCTACCGGGACAGGGTTCTACGAGCAGTACTTC.

This clonotype has a count of ten or more. The gene calls are TRBV5-1 and TRBJ2-1; D tentatively reads TRBD1 or TRBD2 (5 bases each). V was clipped by 4 bases and J by 4 bases, with 9 bases between them. This CDR3 comprises 13 residues. Germline V gene lookup returns CDR1 SGHRS and CDR2 YFSETQ. The CDR3 loop reads CASSRDGYNEQFF. In DNA form, the CDR3 reads TGCGCCAGCAGCCGGGACGGATACAATGAGCAGTTCTTC.

This chain uses TRBV7-9 with TRBJ2-1, with D perhaps matching TRBD2 (5 bases). CDR3 length: 16 residues. Germline V gene lookup returns CDR1 SEHNR and CDR2 FQNEAQ (reference sequence). The germline V and J ends were trimmed by 5 bases and 0 bases, with 14 bases remaining between them. The DNA of the CDR3 is TGTGCCAGCAGCAGCTATAGCGCGAGCTCCTACAATGAGCAGTTCTTC. Protein sequence: CASSSYSASSYNEQFF. Filled out from reference TRBV7-9 and TRBJ2-1, the complete variable domain reads DTGVSQNPRHKITKRGQNVTFRCDPISEHNRLYWYRQTLGQGPEFLTYFQNEAQLEKSRLLSDRFSAERPKGSFSTLEIQRTEQGDSAMYLCASSSYSASSYNEQFFGPGTRLTVL.

A few counts support this clonotype. This rearrangement joins TRBV4-1 to TRBJ2-7; 8 nucleotides line up with TRBD1. The CDR3 consists of 16 residues. Germline-derived CDR1 and CDR2 are MGHRA and YSYEKL. The V gene end was trimmed by 0 bases and the J gene end by 1 base; junction bases not matched to a gene: 5. The CDR3 is CASSQERQGLSYEQYF. The DNA of the CDR3 is TGCGCCAGCAGCCAAGAACGACAGGGGTTGTCCTACGAGCAGTACTTC.

The gene calls are TRBV3-1 and TRBJ2-1; a possible D gene is TRBD1 (5 bases). V was clipped by 4 bases and J by 9 bases, with 16 bases between them. The CDR3 length is 14 residues. Germline CDR1 and CDR2: LGHDT and YNNKEL (reference sequence). CDR3 sequence: CASSPDTPTVEQFF. The CDR3 DNA sequence: TGTGCCAGCAGCCCGGACACCCCTACAGTTGAGCAGTTCTTC.

V is TRBV9 and J is TRBJ2-1; possibly TRBD1 or TRBD2 for D (5 bases each). V lost 4 bases and J lost 4, with 21 bases in between. The CDR3 runs to 17 residues. Germline CDR1 SGDLS, CDR2 YYNGEE. In nucleotides, the CDR3 is TGTGCCAGCAGCCTGAGGATGGGGACCACCTTTTACAATGAGCAGTTCTTC. Protein sequence: CASSLRMGTTFYNEQFF.

This clonotype was seen repeatedly, ten times or more. The chain uses TRBV7-6 and TRBJ1-6; 8 nucleotides line up with TRBD1. Germline lookup yields CDR1 SGHVS and CDR2 FNYEAQ. The CDR3 is 15 amino acids. With 5 bases clipped from V and 9 bases from J, the junction kept 9 bases outside the gene matches. The chain's CDR3 is CASSSETGAGSPLHF. DNA of the CDR3: TGTGCCAGCAGCAGCGAGACAGGGGCCGGTTCACCCCTCCACTTT. Full variable domain (remainder filled in from reference TRBV7-6 and TRBJ1-6): GAGVSQSPRYKVTKRGQDVALRCDPISGHVSLYWYRQALGQGPEFLTYFNYEAQQDKSGLPNDRFSAERPEGSISTLTIQRTEQRDSAMYRCASSSETGAGSPLHFGNGTRLTVT.